The clone carrying this TCR beta chain came up many times. The source material, RNA transcripts, was used to amplify TCR beta CDR3 regions. RT-PCR in the first round (using the HTBI primer set) targeted the TCR CDR3. From the multiplex PCR reads, TCRdb called clonotypes with MiXCR, one entry per CDR3 protein. Here the sample spans some 600,000 distinct CDR3 sequences, roughly 14% being singletons. The data are from a study of T cells in Graves' hyperthyroidism and ophthalmopathy. The CDR3 contains 18 residues. V was clipped by 7 bases and J by 0 bases, with 22 bases between them. Germline lookup yields CDR1 MDHEN and CDR2 SYDVKM.

The chain combines TRBV28 with TRBJ1-5, with D maybe TRBD1 (5 bases). Sequencing input: blood. The sequence derives from a woman aged 30 to 39 with Graves' hyperthyroidism that later progressed to Graves' ophthalmopathy. The CDR3 DNA is TGTGCCAGCATGCCCGGGACCCTTACCTACCTTAGCAATCAGCCCCAGCATTTT. This codes for CASMPGTLTYLSNQPQHF.